This is a list of T cell receptor beta chains from one sample in a study of response to subunit inactivated influenza vaccine. TCRdb re-called the RT-PCR reads through MiXCR, storing one row per CDR3 protein. The table has about 300,000 distinct CDR3 sequences, roughly 22% seen once. The sample was PBMCs from blood, taken approximately 20 months after vaccination. The receptor source for this set is a man between 50 and 69 years old who received an inactivated influenza vaccine. Both conserved end residues are part of each CDR3. D genes are given only for firm matches. Not all rows give a size; the values are once, few, many and, for expanded clones, a class.

J: TRBJ2-1; V: TRBV10-3; size: few; D: -; DNA: TGTGCCATCTCCCCGGGCACGATCTACAATGAGCAGTTCTTC; CDR3: CAISPGTIYNEQFF
J: TRBJ1-2; V: TRBV20-1; size: -; D: -; DNA: TGCAGTGCTGTAACCTCAGGCGGTCGGTATGGCTACACCTTC; CDR3: CSAVTSGGRYGYTF
J: TRBJ1-2; V: TRBV6-2/TRBV6-3; size: -; D: -; DNA: TGTGCCAGCAGACAGGACGTCTATGGCTACACCTTC; CDR3: CASRQDVYGYTF
J: TRBJ2-7; V: TRBV7-2; size: -; D: TRBD1; DNA: TGTGCCAGCAGCTTAGGAAGACAGGGTTTCGTCTACGAGCAGTACTTC; CDR3: CASSLGRQGFVYEQYF
J: TRBJ2-5; V: TRBV4-3; size: -; D: TRBD2; DNA: TGCGCCAGCAGCCAAGACCCAGCGGGGCGAGAGACCCAGTACTTC; CDR3: CASSQDPAGRETQYF
J: TRBJ2-2; V: TRBV7-9; size: -; D: -; DNA: TGTGCCAGCAGCTTAGGCGAAGGCAGGGCAAGGACCGGGGAGCTGTTTTTT; CDR3: CASSLGEGRARTGELFF
J: TRBJ2-7; V: TRBV28; size: few; D: TRBD2; DNA: TGTGCCAGCAGTTCTCGACTAGCGGGGGGCGCCCCGCGACGAGGAAAGCAGTACTTC; CDR3: CASSSRLAGGAPRRGKQYF
J: TRBJ1-4; V: TRBV6-2/TRBV6-3; size: -; D: -; DNA: TGTGCCAGCAGCCACCCGGACAGTAATGAAAAACTGTTTTTT; CDR3: CASSHPDSNEKLFF
J: TRBJ1-6; V: TRBV27; size: few; D: -; DNA: TGTGCCAGTAAAAACGGACGGACTAGCTCCTATAATTCACCCCTCCACTTT; CDR3: CASKNGRTSSYNSPLHF
J: TRBJ1-1; V: TRBV5-1; size: few; D: -; DNA: TGCGCCAGCAGCTTGACAGGGACGGGCACTGAAGCTTTCTTT; CDR3: CASSLTGTGTEAFF
J: TRBJ2-2; V: TRBV10-3; size: few; D: -; DNA: TGTGCCATCAGTGAGTCCAACACCGGGGAGCTGTTTTTT; CDR3: CAISESNTGELFF
J: TRBJ1-5; V: TRBV11-1; size: -; D: TRBD1; DNA: TGTGCCAGCGCTGGGGACAGGGGAAGGGGTTGGAGCAATCAGCCCCAGCATTTT; CDR3: CASAGDRGRGWSNQPQHF
J: TRBJ2-1; V: TRBV4-3; size: few; D: TRBD2; DNA: TGCGCCAGCAGCCAAGGCCTAGCGGGAGTCTACAATGAGCAGTTCTTC; CDR3: CASSQGLAGVYNEQFF
J: TRBJ2-1; V: TRBV20-1; size: -; D: -; DNA: TGCAGTGCTCTAAATCGGGGGGCCAGCTCCTACAATGAGCAGTTCTTC; CDR3: CSALNRGASSYNEQFF
J: TRBJ1-5; V: TRBV4-3; size: many; D: TRBD1; DNA: TGCGCCAGCAGCCCCGGACAGGGAGGCAATCAGCCCCAGCATTTT; CDR3: CASSPGQGGNQPQHF
J: TRBJ2-5; V: TRBV29-1; size: few; D: -; DNA: TGCAGCGTTGGGGGTCACGGGGAGACCCAGTACTTC; CDR3: CSVGGHGETQYF
J: TRBJ1-5; V: TRBV21-1; size: many; D: -; DNA: TGTGCCAGCAGCTCGGACAGGGAAGAGAATCAGCCCCAGCATTTT; CDR3: CASSSDREENQPQHF
J: TRBJ2-7; V: TRBV7-2; size: -; D: -; DNA: TGTGCCAGCAGCTCCTACGGTGGAGCGTACGAGCAGTACTTC; CDR3: CASSSYGGAYEQYF
J: TRBJ1-1; V: TRBV20-1; size: many; D: -; DNA: TGCAGTGCTCTGGGGACGGCGAACACTGAAGCTTTCTTT; CDR3: CSALGTANTEAFF
J: TRBJ1-4; V: TRBV3-1; size: many; D: -; DNA: TGTGCCAGCAGCCAAAGGGGTGATGGTGAAAAACTGTTTTTT; CDR3: CASSQRGDGEKLFF
J: TRBJ1-1; V: TRBV5-5; size: -; D: -; DNA: TGTGCCAGCAGCTTGGGAGGTGGGGCCACAAACACTGAAACTTTCTTT; CDR3: CASSLGGGATNTETFF
J: TRBJ2-3; V: TRBV20-1; size: few; D: -; DNA: TGCAGTGGTGAGGTGGCCGGGACTCTCACAGATACGCAGTATTTT; CDR3: CSGEVAGTLTDTQYF
J: TRBJ2-7; V: TRBV20-1; size: few; D: TRBD2; DNA: TGCAGTGCGATGGGACTAGCGGTCACCTACGAGCAGTACTTC; CDR3: CSAMGLAVTYEQYF
J: TRBJ1-2; V: TRBV20-1; size: many; D: -; DNA: TGCAGTGCTAGACCTCTTACCCCAGGTTACGGCTACACCTTC; CDR3: CSARPLTPGYGYTF
J: TRBJ2-1; V: TRBV5-1; size: -; D: TRBD1; DNA: TGCGCCAGCAGCCCGACAGGGGCCCCCTACAATGAGCAGTTCTTC; CDR3: CASSPTGAPYNEQFF
J: TRBJ1-5; V: TRBV10-2; size: -; D: TRBD1; DNA: TGCGCCAGTGGACAGGGGGCCTTACAGCCCCAGCATTTT; CDR3: CASGQGALQPQHF
J: TRBJ2-3; V: TRBV12-3/TRBV12-4; size: few; D: -; DNA: TGTGCCAGCAGGCGGACGGTGGGCACAGATACGCAGTATTTT; CDR3: CASRRTVGTDTQYF
J: TRBJ1-1; V: TRBV6-1; size: -; D: -; DNA: TGTGCCAGCAGTGAAGGCTTTTACACCTCCGAGGCTTTCTTT; CDR3: CASSEGFYTSEAFF
J: TRBJ2-7; V: TRBV11-2; size: few; D: -; DNA: TGTGCCAGCAGCTTAGGAAGGGGGGTCGTCTACGAGCAGTACTTC; CDR3: CASSLGRGVVYEQYF
J: TRBJ1-2; V: TRBV5-6; size: few; D: -; DNA: TGTGCCAGCAGCTCACAGGGAGCCTCCTATGGCTACACCTTC; CDR3: CASSSQGASYGYTF
J: TRBJ2-1; V: TRBV5-1; size: few; D: -; DNA: TGCGCCAGCAGCTTAACAGGATCGAGAGATGAGCAGTTCTTC; CDR3: CASSLTGSRDEQFF
J: TRBJ2-3; V: TRBV6-2/TRBV6-3; size: -; D: TRBD1; DNA: TGTGCCAGCAACAACCCCCCCGGGACAGGGAGCACAGATACGCAGTATTTT; CDR3: CASNNPPGTGSTDTQYF
J: TRBJ1-5; V: TRBV29-1; size: few; D: TRBD1; DNA: TGCAGCGTGTGGACAGGGGTTGGTCAGCCCCAGCATTTT; CDR3: CSVWTGVGQPQHF
J: TRBJ1-5; V: TRBV20-1; size: many; D: -; DNA: TGCAGTGCTAGAGATCTGGGAGGTGGCAATCAGCCCCAGCATTTT; CDR3: CSARDLGGGNQPQHF
J: TRBJ2-7; V: TRBV4-2; size: few; D: -; DNA: TGTGCCAGCAGCCCTGGGGACACTAACTACGAGCAGTACTTC; CDR3: CASSPGDTNYEQYF
J: TRBJ1-5; V: TRBV2; size: few; D: -; DNA: TGTGCCAGCAGTACCGGGACGGCGCATCAGCCCCAGCATTTT; CDR3: CASSTGTAHQPQHF
J: TRBJ2-5; V: TRBV7-9; size: few; D: -; DNA: TGTGCCAGCAGCTTAGCGGGCGGGGCAGAGACCCAGTACTTC; CDR3: CASSLAGGAETQYF
J: TRBJ1-2; V: TRBV2; size: few; D: -; DNA: TGTGCCAGCAGTGAGATAGGGTTTACCAACTATGGCTACACCTTC; CDR3: CASSEIGFTNYGYTF
J: TRBJ2-1; V: TRBV7-9; size: -; D: -; DNA: TGTGCCAGCAGCACAAGATGGGATCAGCAGTTCTTC; CDR3: CASSTRWDQQFF
J: TRBJ1-2; V: TRBV4-1; size: few; D: -; DNA: TGCGCCAGCAGCCAACCGGGAAGGACATCTACAGTAGGCTACACCTTC; CDR3: CASSQPGRTSTVGYTF
J: TRBJ2-5; V: TRBV6-2/TRBV6-3; size: few; D: -; DNA: TGTGCCAGCAGTTTACTCCTCGACGGTCAAGAGACCCAGTACTTC; CDR3: CASSLLLDGQETQYF
J: TRBJ1-1; V: TRBV12-3/TRBV12-4; size: many; D: -; DNA: TGTGCCAGCAGTTTTGGGCGGGGCCCAACTGAAGCTTTCTTT; CDR3: CASSFGRGPTEAFF
J: TRBJ2-4; V: TRBV3-1; size: many; D: -; DNA: TGTGCCAGCAGCCAGGGGGCCAAAAACATTCAGTACTTC; CDR3: CASSQGAKNIQYF
J: TRBJ1-2; V: TRBV4-1; size: many; D: -; DNA: TGCGCCAGCAGCCAAGAGGGGTCCACTAACTATGGCTACACCTTC; CDR3: CASSQEGSTNYGYTF
J: TRBJ1-3; V: TRBV6-5; size: few; D: -; DNA: TGTGCCAGCAGGTTATCGCGTGGGTCTGGAAACACCATATATTTT; CDR3: CASRLSRGSGNTIYF